The T cell receptor beta chain under discussion was sequenced for a study of spatial heterogeneity in lung cancer. Background on the study: Beta-chain sequences consistently outnumbered alpha-chain sequences in detection.

This clonotype was recorded at least ten times. Time point specified: sample taken at primary tumor resection. Sequencing was performed on whole RNA extracted from tumor and nontumor lung tissue, or from frozen PBMC, and the material was left unsorted. A distinct unique molecular identifier was carried by each TCR cDNA molecule. TCRdb re-analysed the 5' RACE reads in MiXCR, keeping a single row per CDR3 protein. The table records roughly 100,000 distinct CDR3 sequences, roughly 9.5% of them present only once. The CDR3 is 15 residues long. V was shortened by 5 bases and J by 0 bases, with 11 bases between the two germline ends. Germline loops: CDR1 SGHAT, CDR2 FQNNGV.

Sequenced material: PBMCs, taken at surgery. The sequence came from a male donor with early-stage non-small cell lung cancer. The rearrangement links TRBV11-2 to TRBJ1-5; no firm D call. The CDR3 is CASSPTGGSNQPQHF. The CDR3 DNA follows: TGTGCCAGCAGCCCGACCGGCGGTAGCAATCAGCCCCAGCATTTT.